These 5 T cell receptor beta chains originate from one sample sequenced in a study of T cells in Graves' hyperthyroidism and ophthalmopathy (dated by TCRdb to between 2018 and 2021). Library method: multiplex PCR. The data were produced on an Illumina HiSeq 2000. TCR beta CDR3 regions were amplified from RNA transcripts. For the first round of RT-PCR on the TCR CDR3, the HTBI primer set was used together with the Qiagen OneStep RT-PCR kit. TCRdb reprocessing: public reads trimmed at Q25 with fastp, clones called with MiXCR, in-frame beta chains kept. Each CDR3 protein appears once, grouped with its most common genes and DNA. Recorded for this sample are approximately 400,000 distinct CDR3 sequences; 15% to 17% of them occurred a single time. Roughly 8% of the sample belongs to the ten largest clones. Sequenced material: blood. The receptors were gathered from a woman younger than 35 with Graves' hyperthyroidism.

The CDR3: CASSESRGWDTQYF. The CDR3 DNA sequence: TGCGCCAGCAGTGAGTCAAGAGGGTGGGATACGCAGTATTTT. The gene calls are TRBV10-1 and TRBJ2-3; a possible D gene is TRBD2 (5 bases). The CDR3 contains 14 residues. Germline assignment: CDR1 WNHNN and CDR2 SYGVQD (reference sequence). V gave up 0 bases and J gave up 6 bases, with 10 bases separating them.

The chain carries TRBV28 and TRBJ2-7, with 8 positions matching TRBD2. CDR1 and CDR2 from the germline V gene are MDHEN and SYDVKM. J gave up 4 bases and V 5 bases, and 13 bases lay outside the gene matches. This CDR3 has 16 amino acids. The CDR3 reads CASSLRSGSGQYEQYF. As DNA, the CDR3 is TGTGCCAGCAGTCTTCGAAGCGGGAGCGGGCAATACGAGCAGTACTTC.

Many counts were recorded for this clonotype. The V and J genes are TRBV7-9 and TRBJ1-4; D not certain. CDR3 length equals 12 residues. V lost 5 bases and J 6 bases, leaving 7 bases between the germline ends. Per the germline V gene, CDR1 is SEHNR and CDR2 is FQNEAQ (reference sequence). CDR3 coding DNA: TGTGCCAGCAGCGGAAGGGATGAAAAACTGTTTTTT. Translating it yields CASSGRDEKLFF.

The chain's CDR3 is CASSEEVVVPETQYF. CDR3 in DNA: TGTGCCAGCAGTGAAGAGGTAGTGGTCCCCGAGACCCAGTACTTC. The genes are TRBV6-1 and TRBJ2-5; D remains ambiguous. V was pared by 1 base and J by 5 bases, with 14 bases between. Germline CDR1 is MNHNS and CDR2 is SASEGT. This CDR3 region has 15 residues.

The sample holds many counts of this clonotype. The chain has TRBV28 and TRBJ2-3; the match to TRBD2 covers 8 bases. There are 16 residues in the CDR3. The trim removed 8 bases at V and 2 bases at J, leaving 12 bases unmatched. Germline V lookup: CDR1 MDHEN, CDR2 SYDVKM. In nucleotides, the CDR3 is TGTGCCAGCTCCCCCGGGGAGACTAGCGTCACAGATACGCAGTATTTT. Translating gives CASSPGETSVTDTQYF.